This T cell receptor (beta chain) was documented in a study of shared clonotypes between healthy human individuals (TCRdb year 2020). About the investigation overall: Two women and three men aged 18 to 49 years were included in the cohort. For each donor, CD4 naive and CD4 memory were each run on three plates, CD8 naive on two plates, and CD8 memory on one plate. To estimate repertoire size and how much clonotype sharing occurs between individuals, the study deeply sequenced the blood TCR repertoires of roughly 5 healthy adults. To increase sequencing depth and limit assay-specific biases, TCR repertoire library preparation and sequencing were carried out by different laboratories using diverse techniques. Between about 0.9 and 9 billion PBMCs per donor were obtained by leukapheresis. Paper-wide results and their limitations: About 5% of naive CD4, 3.5% of naive CD8, 2.3% of memory CD4, and approximately 0.39% of memory CD8 clonotypes were shared across several donors. Because the study included only a small number of donors, the genetic and exposure-history diversity represented was limited. Pairwise subsampling led to the expectation that sequencing depth would affect the degree of clonotype sharing among donors. Estimated clonotype richness was generally larger for naive than for memory subsets. Only blood was sampled, and tissue TCR repertoires likely differ from those in blood. Rarefaction of sorted-subset datasets indicated incomplete sequencing despite the large sequencing depth. Compared with non-shared clonotypes, the clonotypes found in all four sorted-subset donors had higher generation probabilities.

Using the deep immunoSEQ assay, TCR CDR3 regions were amplified from genomic DNA by multiplex PCR. Genomic DNA extracted from each cell subset was distributed evenly over all wells of several immunoSEQ 96-well plates, and each plate served as one replicate. For sorted subsets, each replicate PCR was loaded with about 0.2 ug genomic DNA, equivalent to 25,000 to 35,000 T cell genomes. The purified libraries were quantified using a Qubit 3.0 fluorometer, sized with a Bioanalyzer 2100, and then quantified again using the KAPA Library Quantification kit. Each immunoSEQ 96-well plate was sequenced on its own single-read 150-cycle Illumina NextSeq 550 flow cell. The original methods were these. Because the immunoSEQ output held only junctional sequences and lacked quality scores, the filtering could not match the filtering applied to full-length reads. To assign V/J genes and CDR3, sequences were annotated using PyIR, a Python wrapper for IgBLAST v1.9, with IMGT germline references. Any read was removed if the V/J assignment was weak (E-value above 1e-6), the CDR3 was missing, or the read contained stop codons, out-of-frame junctions, or ambiguous translated residues. A V3J clonotype was defined by an identical inferred V gene, J gene, and CDR3 amino acid sequence. To compute the percentage overlap between repertoires, the number of shared unique clonotypes was divided by the size of the smaller repertoire. Repertoire richness was assessed with RTK rarefaction, the Chao1 estimator, and Recon v2.1 estimates of unobserved clonotypes. Generation probabilities were computed with OLGA for all TCRbeta clonotypes obtained by the gDNA method from a handful of donors. TCRdb provides this immuneACCESS table in a form limited to in-frame rearrangements. Some clones are lacking; in checked studies, under half of them reflect an unresolved V gene, and why the rest are absent is not known. V and J calls and clone size follow that table, whereas D and trimming were derived from the DNA. Across this sample there are over a million clones, with 95% to 99% seen only once. The ten largest clones add up to around 0.45% of the sample.

Healthy HIV-negative adults with no recently reported acute infections or vaccinations were included as donors. Only Caucasian adults living in Nashville, Tennessee, USA were represented among the donors. Magnetic negative selection was used to enrich CD4+ T cells, after which naive cells were positively selected on CD45RA and the negative fraction became the memory subset. Blood was collected by leukapheresis, and PBMCs were isolated by Ficoll-Histopaque density gradient centrifugation and then cryopreserved in liquid nitrogen vapor phase. Purity and quantity of every magnetically sorted T cell population were checked by analytical flow cytometry. Genomic DNA was isolated from each sorted fraction and quantified by UV absorbance on a Nanodrop 2000c. As concerns this clone: Its binding antigen is unknown. Nothing much larger sits one base from this clone, and base qualities are not available.

Including cysteine and phenylalanine, the CDR3 has 12 amino acids. The read is trimmed to its CDR3 DNA, 36 bases read in frame from base 1. CDR1 MNHNY and CDR2 SVGAGI are derived from the germline V gene (reference sequence). V gives up 2 bases and J gives up 4 bases, and the segment between their germline ends measures 6 bases. The sequence is built from TRBV6-6 and TRBJ2-7, with no confident D gene call. Sequenced material: naive CD4+ T cells sorted from blood. The sample's cell subset or site label, decoded: CD45RA+ positively selected. The TCR was taken from a man aged 25 to 45 in good health. The nucleotide sequence reads TGTGCCAGCAGTTACGGGGTTTACGAGCAGTACTTC. Translated, it gives CASSYGVYEQYF.